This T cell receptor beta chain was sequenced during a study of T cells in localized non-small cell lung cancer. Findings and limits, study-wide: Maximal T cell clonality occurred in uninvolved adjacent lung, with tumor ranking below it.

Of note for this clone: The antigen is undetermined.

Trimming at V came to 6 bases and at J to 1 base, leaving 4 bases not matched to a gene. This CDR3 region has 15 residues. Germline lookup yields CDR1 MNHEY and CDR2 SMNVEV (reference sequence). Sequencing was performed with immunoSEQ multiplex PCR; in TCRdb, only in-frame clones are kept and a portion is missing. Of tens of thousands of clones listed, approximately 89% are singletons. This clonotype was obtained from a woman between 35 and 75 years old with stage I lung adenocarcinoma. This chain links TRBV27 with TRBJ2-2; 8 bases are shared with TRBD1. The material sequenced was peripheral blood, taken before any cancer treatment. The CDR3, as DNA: TGTGCCAGCAGCCCCGGACAGGGGAACACCGGGGAGCTGTTTTTT. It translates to CASSPGQGNTGELFF.